These T cell receptor beta chains were read from a single sample in a study of blood T cell repertoires in COVID-19. Clones were read by immunoSEQ multiplex PCR, and TCRdb kept only the in-frame ones, dropping some. Of approximately 190,000 clones detected, 84% appear once; the ten largest clones hold approximately 19%. Sequencing used peripheral blood. These receptors were taken from a human donor in a cohort sampled during active COVID-19. The CDR3 runs from the conserved cysteine through the conserved F or W. D genes are given only for firm matches. Clone size is given for some rows only: seen once, a few or many times, or a class if the clone is expanded.

TRBV19	TRBD2	TRBJ2-1	-	CASSSIAGGTYNEQFF	TGTGCCAGTAGTAGTATAGCGGGAGGCACCTACAATGAGCAGTTCTTC
TRBV5-1	-	TRBJ1-1	-	CASSLSGGDTEAFF	TGCGCCAGCAGTTTGTCCGGGGGGGACACTGAAGCTTTCTTT
TRBV20-1	-	TRBJ1-6	-	CSASIGESPLHF	TGCAGTGCTAGTATCGGGGAATCACCCCTCCACTTT
TRBV27	-	TRBJ1-5	-	CASKELGSSNQPQHF	TGTGCCAGCAAGGAGCTAGGGAGTAGCAATCAGCCCCAGCATTTT
TRBV5-1	-	TRBJ1-1	-	CASSSIGDTEAFF	TGCGCCAGCAGCTCGATCGGGGACACTGAAGCTTTCTTT
TRBV6-5	TRBD1	TRBJ1-1	-	CASSYDRGTAEAFF	TGTGCCAGCAGTTACGACAGGGGGACTGCTGAAGCTTTCTTT
TRBV30	-	TRBJ1-3	-	CAWSRLGTTGNTIYF	TGTGCCTGGAGTAGGTTGGGGACTACTGGAAACACCATATATTTT
TRBV19	-	TRBJ2-5	-	CASSPSAGRQETQYF	TGTGCCAGTAGTCCCAGTGCGGGGAGACAAGAGACCCAGTACTTC
TRBV6-5	-	TRBJ2-2	-	CASSSETNTGELFF	TGTGCCAGCAGTAGCGAGACGAACACCGGGGAGCTGTTTTTT
TRBV30	-	TRBJ1-1	-	CAWGRSFEAFF	TGTGCCTGGGGCAGGTCCTTTGAAGCTTTCTTT
TRBV19	-	TRBJ2-5	-	CASSIGPEETQYF	TGTGCCAGTAGTATAGGGCCAGAAGAGACCCAGTACTTC
TRBV7-2	TRBD1	TRBJ1-3	-	CASSWQGGPSGNTIYF	TGTGCCAGCAGCTGGCAGGGGGGTCCCTCTGGAAACACCATATATTTT
TRBV7-9	-	TRBJ1-2	-	CATKTGTLLVGYTF	TGTGCCACGAAAACCGGGACATTGCTAGTTGGCTACACCTTC
TRBV6-5	TRBD1	TRBJ1-6	once	CASRGQGGSPLHF	TGTGCCAGCAGGGGACAGGGAGGTTCACCCCTCCACTTT